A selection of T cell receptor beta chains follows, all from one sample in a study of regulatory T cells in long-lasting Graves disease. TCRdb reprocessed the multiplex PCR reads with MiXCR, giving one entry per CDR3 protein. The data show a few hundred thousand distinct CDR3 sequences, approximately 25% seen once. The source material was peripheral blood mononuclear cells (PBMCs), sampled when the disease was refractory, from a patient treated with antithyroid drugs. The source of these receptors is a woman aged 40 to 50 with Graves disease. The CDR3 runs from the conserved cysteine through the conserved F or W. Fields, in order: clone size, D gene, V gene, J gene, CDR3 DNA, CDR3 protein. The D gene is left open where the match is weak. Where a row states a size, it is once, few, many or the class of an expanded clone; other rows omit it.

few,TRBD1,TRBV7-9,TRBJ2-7,TGTGCCAGCAGCCAGGGACAGGTGTACGAGCAGTACTTC,CASSQGQVYEQYF
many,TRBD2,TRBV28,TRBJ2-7,TGTGCCAGCAGAGCCACTAGCGGCCGCGAGCAGTACTTC,CASRATSGREQYF
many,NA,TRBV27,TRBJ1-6,TGTGCCAGCAGTTTCAGGACCTGGGGTTCACCCCTCCACTTT,CASSFRTWGSPLHF
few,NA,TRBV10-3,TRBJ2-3,TGTGCCACCCTAGGGGACGCCACAGATACGCAGTATTTT,CATLGDATDTQYF
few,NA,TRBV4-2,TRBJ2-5,TGTGCCAGCAGCCAAAGACGGACAGAGATCGAAGAGACCCAGTACTTC,CASSQRRTEIEETQYF
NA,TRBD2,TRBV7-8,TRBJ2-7,TGTGCCAGCAGCTTACCTAGCGGGAGATCTGTGTGGTACGAGCAGTACTTC,CASSLPSGRSVWYEQYF
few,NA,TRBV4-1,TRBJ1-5,TGCGCCAGCAGCCACCTATGGACTGGCCTCAATCAGCCCCAGCATTTT,CASSHLWTGLNQPQHF
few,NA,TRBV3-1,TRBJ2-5,TGTGCCAGCAGCCAAGAGGTAGAGACCCAGTACTTC,CASSQEVETQYF
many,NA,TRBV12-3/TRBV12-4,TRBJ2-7,TGTGCCAGCAGTTTTGGTGGGGTGGGCTACGAGCAGTACTTC,CASSFGGVGYEQYF
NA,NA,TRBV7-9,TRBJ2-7,TGTGCCAGCAGCCTAGGGACAGAGCAGTACTTC,CASSLGTEQYF
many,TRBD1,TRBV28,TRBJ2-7,TGTGCCAGCACCCAAACAGGGGACGAGCAGTACTTC,CASTQTGDEQYF
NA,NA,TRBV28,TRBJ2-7,TGTGCCAGCAGTCCCTTGAGAGGCGAGCAGTACTTC,CASSPLRGEQYF
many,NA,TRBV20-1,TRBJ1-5,TGCAGTGCTAGCCGGGACCCGAATCAGCCCCAGCATTTT,CSASRDPNQPQHF
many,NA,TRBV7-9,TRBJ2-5,TGTGCCAGCAGCTTAAGGCTGGGTAGCGCAGAGACCCAGTACTTC,CASSLRLGSAETQYF
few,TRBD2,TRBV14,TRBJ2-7,TGTGCCAGCAGCCCTCTGTCCAGACTAGCGGCAGCCTACGAGCAGTACTTC,CASSPLSRLAAAYEQYF
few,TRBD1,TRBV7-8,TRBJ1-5,TGTGCCAGCAGCCCCAACAGGGGAGGGCAGCCCCAGCATTTT,CASSPNRGGQPQHF
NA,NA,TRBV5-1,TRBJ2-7,TGCGCCAGCAGCTTGGGGGGACTCGACTCCTACGAGCAGTACTTC,CASSLGGLDSYEQYF
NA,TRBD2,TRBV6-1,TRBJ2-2,TGTGCCAGCAGATTTTGGACTAGCGGGAGGAAGGGCACCGGGGAGCTGTTTTTT,CASRFWTSGRKGTGELFF
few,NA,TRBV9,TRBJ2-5,TGTGCCAGCAGCGTAGACTTGAGAGAGACCCAGTACTTC,CASSVDLRETQYF
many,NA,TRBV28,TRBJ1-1,TGTGCCGCCCAGGGGCGGGACACTGAAGCTTTCTTT,CAAQGRDTEAFF
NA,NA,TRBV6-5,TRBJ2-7,TGTGCCAGCAGTTATAACGTGGGCTACGAGCAGTACTTC,CASSYNVGYEQYF
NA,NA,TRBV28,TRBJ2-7,TGTGCCAGCAGCAGGGACTTGGGCGACGAGCAGTACTTC,CASSRDLGDEQYF
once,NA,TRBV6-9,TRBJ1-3,TGTGCCAGCAGTTACGTTCAGCCCGGCTCTGGAAACACCATATATTTT,CASSYVQPGSGNTIYF
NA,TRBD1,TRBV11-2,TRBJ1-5,TGTGCCAGCAGCTTCGTTGGGACAGGCGGCGAGCAGCCCCAGCATTTT,CASSFVGTGGEQPQHF
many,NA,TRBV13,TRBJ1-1,TGTGCCAGCAGTTCAGGTGACACTGAAGCTTTCTTT,CASSSGDTEAFF
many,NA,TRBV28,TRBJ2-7,TGTGCCAGCAGTTTATCAGGGGCAAACTCCTACGAGCAGTACTTC,CASSLSGANSYEQYF
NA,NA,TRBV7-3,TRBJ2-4,TGTGCCAGCAGCTTAGAGCGGCAGACCATTCAGTACTTC,CASSLERQTIQYF
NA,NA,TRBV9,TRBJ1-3,TGTGCCAGCAGCGTAGTTCCCCGCTCTGGAAACACCATATATTTT,CASSVVPRSGNTIYF
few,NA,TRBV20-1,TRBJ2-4,TGCAGTGCTACAAAACAGGGAAACATTCAGTACTTC,CSATKQGNIQYF
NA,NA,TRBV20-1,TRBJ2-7,TGCAGTGCCGGACAATCAGGGACCTACGAGCAGTACTTC,CSAGQSGTYEQYF
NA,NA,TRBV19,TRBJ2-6,TGTGCCTCCAGGGGGGTCGGGGCCAACGTCCTGACTTTC,CASRGVGANVLTF
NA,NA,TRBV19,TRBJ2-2,TGTGCCAGTAGTATTTCGTCAGGGAGGAACACCGGGGGGCTGTTTTTT,CASSISSGRNTGGLFF
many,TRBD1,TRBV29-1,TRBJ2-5,TGCAGCCCAGAGTGGGGACAGCAAGAGACCCAGTACTTC,CSPEWGQQETQYF
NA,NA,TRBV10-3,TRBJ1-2,TGTGCCATCAGTGAAGGAGTAAACTATGGCTACACCTTC,CAISEGVNYGYTF
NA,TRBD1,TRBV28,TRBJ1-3,TGTGCCAGCAGTTTATTTACAGGGGGGATCGGAAACACCATATATTTT,CASSLFTGGIGNTIYF
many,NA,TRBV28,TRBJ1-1,TGTGCCAGCAGTAAAGACGCGAACACTGAAGCTTTCTTT,CASSKDANTEAFF
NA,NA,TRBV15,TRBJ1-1,TGTGCCACCAGCAGAGAAAGAGCAGAGAACACTGAAGCTTTCTTT,CATSRERAENTEAFF
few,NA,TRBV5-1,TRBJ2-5,TGCGCCAGCAGCAACGGGGGAGTTGGAGAGACCCAGTACTTC,CASSNGGVGETQYF
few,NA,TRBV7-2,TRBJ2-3,TGTGCCAGCAGCGGCCCCTCCTCTCCGCGGTACTTAACAGATACGCAGTATTTT,CASSGPSSPRYLTDTQYF
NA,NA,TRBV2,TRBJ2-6,TGTGCCAGAGAGGGGCTCTCTGGGGCCAACGTCCTGACTTTC,CAREGLSGANVLTF
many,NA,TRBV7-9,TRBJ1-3,TGTGCCAGCACCCATGGTGATCTTGGAAACACCATATATTTT,CASTHGDLGNTIYF
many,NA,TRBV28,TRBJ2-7,TGTGCCAGCACCCAACAGGGCTACGAGCAGTACTTC,CASTQQGYEQYF
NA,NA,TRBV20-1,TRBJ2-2,TGCAGTGCTCGCGGGACGGCGAACACCGGGGAGCTGTTTTTT,CSARGTANTGELFF